The 15 T cell receptor beta chains listed next were all sequenced from one sample in a study of response to subunit inactivated influenza vaccine. TCRdb analysed the RT-PCR reads with MiXCR anew, one entry per CDR3 protein. Here the sample spans over 650,000 distinct CDR3 sequences, about 18% being singletons. Sequencing was performed on PBMCs from blood, taken roughly 5 days after vaccination. Receptors were obtained from a man in his fifties who received an inactivated influenza vaccine.

A few counts support this clonotype. The V gene is TRBV12-3 or TRBV12-4, the J gene TRBJ1-5; no firm D call. The length of the CDR3 is 12 residues. Trimming shortened V by 6 bases and J by 4 bases, and 7 bases separated the two germline ends. CDR3 protein: CASRSRNQPQHF. The CDR3 DNA reads as TGTGCCAGCAGGTCCCGAAATCAGCCCCAGCATTTT.

The V call is TRBV2, the J call TRBJ2-5; 13 bases agree with TRBD2. In germline, CDR1 is SNHLY, CDR2 FYNNEI. After removal of 6 bases from V and 3 bases from J, the junction contained 13 bases not matched to a gene. The CDR3 is 18 amino acids. This CDR3 reads CASSGTSGNHILKETQYF. Here the CDR3 DNA reads TGTGCCAGCAGCGGGACTAGCGGGAACCATATACTGAAAGAGACCCAGTACTTC.

This clonotype came up a few times. The V and J genes are TRBV10-3 and TRBJ2-7; TRBD1 aligns across 8 bases. From germline, CDR1 is ENHRY and CDR2 SYGVKD. This CDR3 region has 15 residues. The V and J ends lost 0 bases and 3 bases, in that order; junction bases with no gene match: 4. The CDR3 protein is CAISESRQGFYEQYF. CDR3 nucleotide sequence: TGTGCCATCAGTGAGTCGAGACAGGGGTTCTACGAGCAGTACTTC.

The V gene is TRBV20-1, the J gene TRBJ2-3, with 7 bases that match TRBD2. The germline CDR1 and CDR2 sequences are DFQATT and SNEGSKA (reference sequence). The CDR3 length is 13 residues. The V and J ends lost 1 base and 3 bases, in that order; junction bases with no gene match: 1. The CDR3 region is CSARAAGTDTQYF. The DNA for the CDR3 is TGCAGTGCTAGAGCAGCGGGAACAGATACGCAGTATTTT.

V gene TRBV20-1 combines with J gene TRBJ1-1; D may be TRBD1 (6 bases). The CDR3 length is 13 residues. The V and J ends lost 6 bases and 7 bases respectively, with 18 bases between them. CDR1 DFQATT and CDR2 SNEGSKA come from the germline V gene (reference sequence). The CDR3 sequence: CSARQASLSEAFF. CDR3 nucleotides: TGCAGTGCCCGACAGGCCTCACTTAGTGAAGCTTTCTTT.

This clonotype was seen more than once but under ten times. This sequence joins TRBV28 and TRBJ2-7; TRBD1 matches at 7 bases. Germline assignment: CDR1 MDHEN and CDR2 SYDVKM. V lost 6 bases to trimming and J lost 1 base; unmatched junction nucleotides: 9. This CDR3 has 15 amino acids. The CDR3 sequence is CASSLLDRPSYEQYF. The DNA of the CDR3 is TGTGCCAGCAGCCTCTTGGACAGGCCGTCCTACGAGCAGTACTTC.

The CDR3 is CASSLRLGPSSTDTQYF. As DNA, the CDR3 is TGCGCCAGCAGCTTGAGGCTGGGGCCGTCTAGCACAGATACGCAGTATTTT. V usage is TRBV5-1 and J usage is TRBJ2-3; D is possibly TRBD1 (5 bases). The germline V and J ends were trimmed by 1 base and 0 bases, with 15 bases remaining between them. In germline, CDR1 is SGHRS, CDR2 YFSETQ. The CDR3 length is 17 residues.

This clonotype was counted only a few times. This sequence joins TRBV6-6 and TRBJ1-5; unclear D gene. Trimming stripped 8 bases from V and 12 bases from J, with 14 bases between. The CDR3 is 11 residues long. The germline V gene encodes CDR1 MNHNY and CDR2 SVGAGI (reference sequence). For the CDR3, the DNA is TGTGCCAGCTCCCTAGCCGGGCGCCAGCATTTT. Translated: CASSLAGRQHF.

This clonotype was seen only a few times. In DNA form, the CDR3 reads TGTGCCAGCAGCTTGACTAGCTTGGCGAACACCGGGGAGCTGTTTTTT. Translated, it gives CASSLTSLANTGELFF. The V gene is TRBV7-2, the J gene TRBJ2-2; 7 nucleotides align to TRBD2. Trimming removed 3 bases from V and 0 bases from J; junction bases left unmatched: 4. CDR1 and CDR2 (germline): SGHTA, FQGNSA. There are 16 residues in the CDR3.

The chain recombines TRBV27 with TRBJ1-2; a possible D gene is TRBD1 (6 bases). The V and J ends lost 8 bases and 4 bases respectively, with 17 bases between them. The germline V gene encodes CDR1 MNHEY and CDR2 SMNVEV (reference sequence). This CDR3 contains 14 residues. The CDR3 protein is CASSGVRGPYGYTF. The CDR3 nucleotides are TGTGCCAGCTCAGGGGTCAGGGGACCCTATGGCTACACCTTC.

This clonotype has more than one count but fewer than ten. This chain links TRBV20-1 with TRBJ2-7; D unclear. The CDR3 has 14 amino acids. The V gene lost 5 bases and the J gene lost 3 bases, with 17 bases spanning the gap. Per the germline V gene, CDR1 is DFQATT and CDR2 is SNEGSKA (reference sequence). CDR3 nucleotide sequence: TGCAGTGCTGGGATTAGTCGGGCCCTCTACGAGCAGTACTTC. Its protein is CSAGISRALYEQYF.

The chain joins TRBV20-1 to TRBJ2-7, with a possible D match to TRBD2 (6 bases). This CDR3 is built from 17 residues. The germline V and J ends were trimmed by 1 base and 0 bases, with 19 bases remaining between them. Germline V CDR1 and CDR2: DFQATT, SNEGSKA (reference sequence). The CDR3 region has the DNA TGCAGTGCTAGAGCCGCGATAGGGCGGGGCTCCTCCTACGAGCAGTACTTC. This sequence encodes CSARAAIGRGSSYEQYF.

CDR3 in DNA: TGCAGTGCTAGAGATAGATTCGGGACTTCACTCTCCTACAATGAGCAGTTCTTC. Encoded protein: CSARDRFGTSLSYNEQFF. J is TRBJ2-1 and V is TRBV20-1, with D tentatively TRBD2 (6 bases). The CDR3 sequence is 18 residues long. Trimming pared 0 bases from V and 0 bases from J, leaving 18 bases between. CDR1 and CDR2 from the germline V gene are DFQATT and SNEGSKA (reference sequence).

This clonotype was counted between two and nine times. The chain has TRBV18 and TRBJ2-7; 12 bases fit TRBD1. This CDR3 has 17 amino acids. Germline CDR1 is KGHSH and CDR2 is LQKENI. V was pared by 6 bases and J by 1 base, with 10 bases of the junction left unmatched. The CDR3 sequence: CASSPIPGQGASYEQYF. The CDR3 DNA is TGTGCCAGCTCCCCAATTCCGGGACAGGGGGCTTCCTACGAGCAGTACTTC.

This rearrangement joins TRBV7-6 to TRBJ2-5, with D perhaps matching TRBD1 (5 bases). Germline V lookup: CDR1 SGHVS, CDR2 FNYEAQ. The CDR3 consists of 14 residues. V was pared by 1 base and J by 4 bases, with 10 bases between. For the CDR3, the DNA is TGTGCCAGCAGCTTAGGTTTCCAGGGAGAGACCCAGTACTTC. As protein: CASSLGFQGETQYF.